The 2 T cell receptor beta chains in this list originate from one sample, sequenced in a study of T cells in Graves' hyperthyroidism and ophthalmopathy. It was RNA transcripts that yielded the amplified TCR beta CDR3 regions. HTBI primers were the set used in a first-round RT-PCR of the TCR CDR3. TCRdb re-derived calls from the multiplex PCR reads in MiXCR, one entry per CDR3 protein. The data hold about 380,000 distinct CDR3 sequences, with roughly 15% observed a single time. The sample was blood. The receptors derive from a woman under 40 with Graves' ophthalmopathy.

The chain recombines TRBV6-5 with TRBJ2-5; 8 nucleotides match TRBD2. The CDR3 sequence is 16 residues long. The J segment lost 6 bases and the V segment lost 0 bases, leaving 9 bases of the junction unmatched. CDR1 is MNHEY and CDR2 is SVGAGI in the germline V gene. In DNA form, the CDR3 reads TGTGCCAGCAGTTACTCGGGGAACGGGGGGGAAAAGACCCAGTACTTC. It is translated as CASSYSGNGGEKTQYF.

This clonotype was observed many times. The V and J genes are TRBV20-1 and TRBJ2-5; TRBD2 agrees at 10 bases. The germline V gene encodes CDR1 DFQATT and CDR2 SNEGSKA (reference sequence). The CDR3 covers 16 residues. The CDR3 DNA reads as TGCAGCTCCGAAACTAGCGGGGTCGTTGGTAGGGAGACCCAGTACTTC. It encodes CSSETSGVVGRETQYF.